One sample yielded the 8 T cell receptor beta chains listed below, sequenced in a study of blood T cell repertoires in COVID-19. Method: immunoSEQ multiplex PCR; TCRdb's copy keeps in-frame clones and lacks some. This table holds approximately 240,000 clones, approximately 90% found once. Input material: PBMCs or T cells enriched from blood (not recorded which). Every receptor here comes from a woman younger than 45 with acute COVID-19.

For the CDR3, the DNA is TGTGCCAGCAGTTTAAAGGCGCAGGGGCCCTTACCCTACGAGCAGTACTTC. This translates into CASSLKAQGPLPYEQYF. The genes are TRBV27 and TRBJ2-7; tentatively, D is TRBD1 (6 bases). The CDR3 runs to 17 residues. Trimming took 2 bases from V and 2 from J, leaving 19 bases between them. The germline V gene encodes CDR1 MNHEY and CDR2 SMNVEV (reference sequence).

This clone was counted only a few times. This chain uses TRBV6-2 or TRBV6-3 with TRBJ1-5, with a possible D match to TRBD1 (6 bases). This CDR3 is 15 amino acids long. V was shortened by 3 bases and J by 5 bases, with 14 bases between the two germline ends. Germline V gives CDR1 MNHEY, CDR2 SVGEGT. The CDR3, as DNA: TGTGCCAGCAGTTATGGGTGGGCAGGGGATCAGCCCCAGCATTTT. Amino acid sequence: CASSYGWAGDQPQHF.

This chain connects TRBV7-3 to TRBJ2-7, with TRBD1 identical over 9 bases. Losses at the gene ends were 1 base for V and 3 bases for J; bases not matched to a gene: 7. CDR1 and CDR2 from the germline V gene are SGHTA and FQGTGA. CDR3 length: 16 amino acids. This CDR3 reads CASSLSAGQGLYEQYF. For the CDR3, the DNA is TGTGCCAGCAGCTTAAGCGCGGGACAGGGTCTCTACGAGCAGTACTTC. The whole variable domain, filled in from reference TRBV7-3 and TRBJ2-7, reads GAGVSQTPSNKVTEKGKYVELRCDPISGHTALYWYRQSLGQGPEFLIYFQGTGAADDSGLPNDRFFAVRPEGSVSTLKIQRTERGDSAVYLCASSLSAGQGLYEQYFGPGTRLTVT.

The chain links TRBV4-2 to TRBJ1-2; 9 bases are a match to TRBD1. Germline-derived CDR1 and CDR2 are LGHNA and YNFKEQ. The J segment lost 5 bases and the V segment lost 1 base, leaving 8 bases of the junction unmatched. The CDR3 covers 16 residues. The CDR3 DNA sequence: TGTGCCAGCAGCCAAGGGGTCACAGGGGGCGGGTATGGCTACACCTTC. Amino acids: CASSQGVTGGGYGYTF.

The chain is built from TRBV7-3 and TRBJ1-1, with D possibly matching TRBD1 (5 bases). The V and J ends lost 5 bases and 4 bases respectively, with 14 bases between them. This CDR3 comprises 14 residues. Germline V gives CDR1 SGHTA, CDR2 FQGTGA. CDR3 in DNA: TGTGCCAGCAGCGCTCAAGGGGCAGTCACTGAAGCTTTCTTT. Encoded protein: CASSAQGAVTEAFF. The variable domain in full, completed from reference TRBV7-3 and TRBJ1-1, reads GAGVSQTPSNKVTEKGKYVELRCDPISGHTALYWYRQSLGQGPEFLIYFQGTGAADDSGLPNDRFFAVRPEGSVSTLKIQRTERGDSAVYLCASSAQGAVTEAFFGQGTRLTVV.

This clone was recorded once. The chain links TRBV29-1 to TRBJ2-1, with 12 bases that match TRBD2. Unmatched junction bases numbered 6, after V lost 4 bases and J lost 2 bases. CDR3 length: 16 residues. Looked up from germline, CDR1 is SQVTM and CDR2 is ANQGSEA. CDR3 sequence: CSVAASGRGAYNEQFF. The CDR3 DNA reads TGCAGCGTTGCGGCTAGCGGGAGGGGAGCCTACAATGAGCAGTTCTTC.

The chain joins TRBV28 to TRBJ1-6; weak D call: TRBD1 (6 bases). Germline loops: CDR1 MDHEN, CDR2 SYDVKM. The CDR3 covers 16 residues. Trimming removed 5 bases from V and 0 bases from J, with 11 bases in between. The CDR3 nucleotides are TGTGCCAGCAGTGGCGGGGGGGCCTCCTATAATTCACCCCTCCACTTT. Protein: CASSGGGASYNSPLHF.

The genes are TRBV3-1 (or the pseudogene TRBV3-2) and TRBJ1-3; 8 positions match TRBD1. V dropped 3 bases and J dropped 2; count of bases not matched to a gene: 6. CDR3 length: 16 amino acids. The germline gives CDR1 LGHDT, CDR2 YNNKEL (reference sequence). The CDR3 DNA sequence: TGTGCCAGCAGCCAGGCGACAGGGGTAACTGGAAACACCATATATTTT. As protein: CASSQATGVTGNTIYF.